The clone carrying this T cell receptor beta chain was counted at least ten times. Antigen unknown. Time point reported: patch test 2, 6 weeks after DPC sensitization. Noted treatment: therapeutic diphenylcyclopropenone sensitization with weekly scalp DPC. These data originate in a study of human T cells and chemical hapten exposure. Study-level background: Readings were taken at 6 days from patch tests that had applied 0.01% DPC to the upper back. Study-wide findings and caveats: TCRs above 1 in 1000 frequency did not change with DPC sensitization.

The CDR3 covers 14 residues. The germline V gene encodes CDR1 SGHTA and CDR2 FQGNSA. The V gene lost 3 bases and the J gene lost 5 bases, with 11 bases spanning the gap. TCRdb re-called the RACE reads through MiXCR, storing one row per CDR3 protein. In the table there are some 81,000 distinct CDR3 sequences, 11% of which are singletons. Source: whole blood, taken in connection with sensitization to the hapten diphenylcyclopropenone (DPC). J is TRBJ1-3 and V is TRBV7-2; unclear D gene. The clonotype comes from a man aged 18-30 years with alopecia areata. Some clones in this sample may be carry-over from other donors' samples. The CDR3 DNA sequence: TGTGCCAGCAGCTTGGGTTACGGCCGAAACACCATATATTTT. Translating gives CASSLGYGRNTIYF.